The next 6 T cell receptor beta chains were all read from a single sample in a study of cytomegalovirus exposure and HLA in healthy donors. The primer mix had 60 Vbeta and 13 Jbeta primers. The method was immunoSEQ multiplex PCR; TCRdb's version includes in-frame clones alone and lacks a portion of them. The sample contains 100,000 to 150,000 clones, less than 85% of which appear only once. The sample comprised PBMCs. Receptors were obtained from a male donor in good health and CMV-seronegative.

This chain uses TRBV7-9 with TRBJ2-6, with TRBD1 matching 8 bases. In germline, CDR1 is SEHNR, CDR2 FQNEAQ (reference sequence). After removal of 2 bases from V and 4 bases from J, the junction contained 4 bases not matched to a gene. The CDR3 covers 16 residues. This CDR3 reads CASSLWTGSGANVLTF. The CDR3 DNA is TGTGCCAGCAGCTTATGGACAGGGTCCGGGGCCAACGTCCTGACTTTC.

The rearrangement joins TRBV7-9 to TRBJ1-1, with 7 bases that match TRBD1. The CDR3 contains 12 residues. J gave up 7 bases and V 3 bases, and 2 bases lay outside the gene matches. The germline V gene has CDR1 SEHNR and CDR2 FQNEAQ (reference sequence). The chain's CDR3 is CASSFGTDEAFF. The CDR3 coding sequence is TGTGCCAGCAGCTTTGGGACAGATGAAGCTTTCTTT.

This clone was seen a few times. The rearrangement links TRBV19 to TRBJ2-7; 8 nucleotides match TRBD1. Trimming removed 3 bases from V and 2 bases from J; junction bases left unmatched: 3. The CDR3 runs 14 residues. Germline V gene lookup returns CDR1 LNHDA and CDR2 SQIVND (reference sequence). CDR3 coding DNA: TGTGCCAGTAGTATGGGGACAGGAGCCTACGAGCAGTACTTC. Translated, it gives CASSMGTGAYEQYF.

The rearrangement joins TRBV5-8 to TRBJ2-2; 7 bases map to TRBD2. V dropped 4 bases and J dropped 6; count of bases not matched to a gene: 12. The CDR3 is 16 amino acids. Germline CDR1 is SGHTS and CDR2 is YDEGEE. In nucleotides, the CDR3 is TGTGCCAGCAGCGCCCCGCGACTAGCTATCTCCGGGGAGCTGTTTTTT. Its translation is CASSAPRLAISGELFF.

This chain links TRBV11-2 with TRBJ1-1; unclear D gene. This CDR3 spans 17 amino acids. Trimming removed 5 bases from V and 4 bases from J, with 23 bases in between. The V gene's germline CDR1 is SGHAT and CDR2 FQNNGV. CDR3 region: CASSLRPGRAAITEAFF. The CDR3 nucleotides are TGTGCCAGCAGCCTCCGCCCGGGGAGGGCGGCTATCACTGAAGCTTTCTTT.

The chain links TRBV5-6 to TRBJ1-3; D gene uncertain. Trimming took off 0 bases at V and 7 bases at J, with 8 bases between the two ends. CDR3 length: 13 residues. The germline V gene has CDR1 SGHDT and CDR2 YYEEEE. CDR3 loop: CASSLVGGNTIYF. In DNA, the CDR3 is TGTGCCAGCAGCTTGGTGGGAGGCAACACCATATATTTT.